This entry lists 6 T cell receptor beta chains sequenced from one sample in a study of cytomegalovirus exposure and HLA in healthy donors. Profiling relied on immunoSEQ multiplex PCR, and the TCRdb table lists in-frame clones only, not all of them. The sample holds approximately 110,000 clones, 85% to 95% seen once. The sequenced material came from PBMCs. The receptors were sampled from a woman between 18 and 30 years old in good health and CMV-seronegative.

The chain combines TRBV7-8 with TRBJ2-3, with D possibly matching TRBD1 (5 bases). In germline, CDR1 is SGHVS, CDR2 FQNEAQ. V gave up 1 base and J gave up 5 bases, with 16 bases separating them. The CDR3 length is 16 residues. CDR3 DNA sequence: TGTGCCAGCAGCTTAGGAGTAGCATGGCAGGGAGATACGCAGTATTTT. Translation gives CASSLGVAWQGDTQYF.

The rearrangement links TRBV10-1 to TRBJ2-2; the D gene is possibly TRBD1 (5 bases). The CDR3 totals 14 residues. The germline CDR1 and CDR2 sequences are WNHNN and SYGVQD (reference sequence). With 8 bases removed from V and 0 bases from J, the gap between germline ends came to 10 bases. CDR3 sequence reads: CASRNRTNTGELFF. The CDR3 region has the DNA TGCGCCAGCCGGAACAGGACGAACACCGGGGAGCTGTTTTTT.

This chain joins TRBV5-4 and TRBJ1-3; tentative D call: TRBD1 (6 bases). Germline lookup yields CDR1 SGHNT and CDR2 YYREEE (reference sequence). The CDR3 is 15 amino acids. Trimming stripped 4 bases from V and 4 bases from J, with 15 bases between. The CDR3 DNA reads TGTGCCAGCAGCCACGAAGGGGGATCAGGAAACACCATATATTTT. It translates to CASSHEGGSGNTIYF.

Only a few counts were recorded for this clone. The CDR3 nucleotides read TGTGCCAGCTCACCACCGGGCAGGGGTACACGGTTTGGAGCTTTCTTT. Translating it yields CASSPPGRGTRFGAFF. The rearrangement links TRBV18 to TRBJ1-1, with D tentatively TRBD1 (6 bases). The CDR3 is 16 amino acids. In germline, CDR1 is KGHSH, CDR2 LQKENI. V lost 0 bases and J lost 10, with 21 bases in between.

This clone showed up just once. This chain joins TRBV6-5 and TRBJ1-2; the D gene is possibly TRBD1 (5 bases). Germline lookup yields CDR1 MNHEY and CDR2 SVGAGI. V lost 6 bases to trimming and J lost 5 bases, with 16 bases between them. The CDR3 consists of 14 residues. This chain's CDR3 is CASRETGGTYGYTF. The CDR3 region has the DNA TGTGCCAGCAGGGAAACCGGGGGTACTTATGGCTACACCTTC.

This chain links TRBV5-6 with TRBJ1-1, with D possibly matching TRBD1 (6 bases). V shed 0 bases and J shed 0 bases, with 6 bases lying between them. The CDR3 sequence is 14 residues long. Germline V gene data show CDR1 as SGHDT and CDR2 as YYEEEE. In DNA, the CDR3 is TGTGCCAGCAGCTTGGACAGGGTGAACACTGAAGCTTTCTTT. Translating gives CASSLDRVNTEAFF.